These T cell receptor beta chains were read from a single sample in a study of control samples from healthy donors and cancer patients. TCRdb's table, derived via immunoSEQ multiplex PCR, lists solely in-frame clones and lacks some. The sample yields about 120,000 clones, about 95% seen once. The sample was blood. The receptor source for this set is a man aged 25 to 40 in good health. The CDR3 runs from the conserved cysteine through the conserved F or W. The D gene is left open where the match is weak. Size values are once, few and many counts, or a class for expanded clones, and some rows have none.

v_gene	abundance	d_gene	j_gene	CDR3nt	CDR3aa
TRBV11-2	-	-	TRBJ1-3	TGTGCCAGCAGCTTAGGGATCCAGGCCTCTGGAAACACCATATATTTT	CASSLGIQASGNTIYF
TRBV30	-	TRBD1	TRBJ1-3	TGTGCCTGGAGTGGGACAGGAAGCTCTGGAAACACCATATATTTT	CAWSGTGSSGNTIYF
TRBV7-3	-	TRBD1	TRBJ1-1	TGTGCCAGCAGCTCGACAGGGCTTGCCACTGAAGCTTTCTTT	CASSSTGLATEAFF
TRBV5-6	-	-	TRBJ1-1	TGTGCCAGCAATGTAGAGGAGAACAGGGCGAACACTGAAGCTTTCTTT	CASNVEENRANTEAFF
TRBV30	few	-	TRBJ2-7	TGTGCCTGGAATCCGGGCATACAGAGCTACGAGCAGTACTTC	CAWNPGIQSYEQYF
TRBV5-1	-	-	TRBJ1-2	TGCGCCAGCAGCCGCGCGGTTCGCTATGGCTACACCTTC	CASSRAVRYGYTF
TRBV5-8	once	-	TRBJ1-2	TGTGCCAGCAGTTTTCGTCTCTATGGCTACACCTTC	CASSFRLYGYTF
TRBV6-5	-	-	TRBJ1-1	TGTGCCAGCAGTTATGTAGGGGGGGGCAGCACTGAAGCTTTCTTT	CASSYVGGGSTEAFF
TRBV4-3	-	-	TRBJ1-1	TGCGCCAGCAGCCACGAGGAGGGGACTCCTCTCATGAACACTGAAGCTTTCTTT	CASSHEEGTPLMNTEAFF
TRBV19	-	-	TRBJ1-5	TGTGCCAGTAGTTACGCACTTAGTCAGCCCCAGCATTTT	CASSYALSQPQHF
TRBV6-5	-	TRBD1	TRBJ1-1	TGTGCCAGCAGCACCCGACAGGGACGGAGCACTGAAGCTTTCTTT	CASSTRQGRSTEAFF
TRBV9	-	TRBD1	TRBJ2-7	TGTGCCAGCAGCCCAGAGGACAGGGGGTACGAGCAGTACTTC	CASSPEDRGYEQYF
TRBV5-6	-	-	TRBJ1-6	TGTGCCAGCAGCTTCTGGGGGGCGGGTAATTCACCCCTCCACTTT	CASSFWGAGNSPLHF
TRBV5-6	-	-	TRBJ1-1	TGTGCCAGCAGCGGGCACAGCGTGAACACTGAAGCTTTCTTT	CASSGHSVNTEAFF
TRBV19	-	-	TRBJ1-1	TGTGCCAGTAGCCAGGGGCGCGGGACTGAAGCTTTCTTT	CASSQGRGTEAFF
TRBV19	-	TRBD1	TRBJ1-5	TGTGCCAGTAGTCGGGACAGGGCCCATCAGCCCCAGCATTTT	CASSRDRAHQPQHF
TRBV29-1	-	-	TRBJ2-2	TGCAGCGTTGCGCGGCCCACCGGGGAGCTGTTTTTT	CSVARPTGELFF
TRBV9	-	-	TRBJ2-7	TGTGCCAGCAGCGTAGGGGCAGGGGGGGCCTACGAGCAGTACTTC	CASSVGAGGAYEQYF
TRBV6-4	-	-	TRBJ1-2	TGTGCCAGCAGTGACAGGGATCAGGGTGGCTACACCTTC	CASSDRDQGGYTF
TRBV4-2	-	TRBD2	TRBJ2-2	TGTGCCAGCAGCCAAGAAGGACTAGCGGGGGACACCGGGGAGCTGTTTTTT	CASSQEGLAGDTGELFF
TRBV6-5	-	-	TRBJ1-4	TGTGCCAGCAGTTACCGAGCGGATGAAAAACTGTTTTTT	CASSYRADEKLFF
TRBV28	-	TRBD1	TRBJ2-7	TGTGCCAGCAGGCCGACAGGGGGCTCCTACGAGCAGTACTTC	CASRPTGGSYEQYF
TRBV4-1	-	TRBD1	TRBJ1-2	TGCGCCAGCAGCCAAGATCGGGGACAGGGGACCCCTGGCTACACCTTC	CASSQDRGQGTPGYTF
TRBV6-2/TRBV6-3	-	-	TRBJ2-7	TGTGCCAGCAGTTATGGGACCACCTACGAGCAGTACTTC	CASSYGTTYEQYF
TRBV6-4	-	TRBD1	TRBJ1-6	TGTGCCAGCAGTGACGGGACAGGATATTCACCCCTCCACTTT	CASSDGTGYSPLHF
TRBV3-1/TRBV3-2	-	-	TRBJ2-7	TGTGCCAGCAGCCTAGCGGACAACCTCCAGTACTTC	CASSLADNLQYF
TRBV5-6	once	TRBD1	TRBJ2-7	TGTGCCAGCAGCCAGACCGACAGGGACTACGAGCAGTACTTC	CASSQTDRDYEQYF
TRBV19	-	-	TRBJ2-7	TGTGCCAGTAGTATTTTCTCCGGTGACTCAAACTCCTACGAGCAGTACTTC	CASSIFSGDSNSYEQYF
TRBV6-5	-	-	TRBJ2-5	TGTGCCAGCAGTTACGCGGGGACCCAGTACTTC	CASSYAGTQYF